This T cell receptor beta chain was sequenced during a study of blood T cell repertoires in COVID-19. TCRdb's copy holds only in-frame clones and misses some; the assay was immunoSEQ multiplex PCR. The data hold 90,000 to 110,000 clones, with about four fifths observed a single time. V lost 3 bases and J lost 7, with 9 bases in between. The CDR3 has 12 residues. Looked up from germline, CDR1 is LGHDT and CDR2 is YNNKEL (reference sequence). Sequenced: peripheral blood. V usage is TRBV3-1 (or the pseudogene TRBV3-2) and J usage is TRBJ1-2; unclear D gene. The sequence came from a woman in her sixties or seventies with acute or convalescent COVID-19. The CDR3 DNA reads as TGTGCCAGCAGCCAGGGAGGCGGTGGCTACACCTTC. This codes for CASSQGGGGYTF.